Sequencing of this T cell receptor (beta chain) was carried out in a study of blood T cell repertoires in COVID-19. V trimming: 0 bases; J trimming: 3 bases; junction bases outside the gene matches: 6. The CDR3 length is 16 residues. Germline CDR1 is SGDLS and CDR2 is YYNGEE. TCRdb's copy holds only in-frame clones and misses some; the assay was immunoSEQ multiplex PCR. The sample contains some 130,000 clones, around 88% of which appear only once. Material for sequencing was peripheral blood. The J gene is TRBJ2-1, the V gene TRBV9, with 7 positions matching TRBD1. This receptor was identified in a man aged 50-60 years with acute or convalescent COVID-19. This chain's CDR3 is CASSVGGGQSYNEQFF. CDR3 DNA sequence: TGTGCCAGCAGCGTAGGTGGGGGACAGAGCTACAATGAGCAGTTCTTC.